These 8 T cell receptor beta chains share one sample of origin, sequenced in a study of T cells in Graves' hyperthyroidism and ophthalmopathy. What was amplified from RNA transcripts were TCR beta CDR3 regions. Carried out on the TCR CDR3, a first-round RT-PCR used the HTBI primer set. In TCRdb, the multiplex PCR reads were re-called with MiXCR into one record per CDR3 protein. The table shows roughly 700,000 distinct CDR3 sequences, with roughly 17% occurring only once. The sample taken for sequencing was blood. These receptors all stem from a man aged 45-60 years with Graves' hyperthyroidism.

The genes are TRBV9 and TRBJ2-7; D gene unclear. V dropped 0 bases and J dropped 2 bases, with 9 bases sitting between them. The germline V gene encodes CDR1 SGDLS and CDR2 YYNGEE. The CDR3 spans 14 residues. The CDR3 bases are TGTGCCAGCAGCGTAGAGGTGGATCCCTACGAGCAGTACTTC. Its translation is CASSVEVDPYEQYF.

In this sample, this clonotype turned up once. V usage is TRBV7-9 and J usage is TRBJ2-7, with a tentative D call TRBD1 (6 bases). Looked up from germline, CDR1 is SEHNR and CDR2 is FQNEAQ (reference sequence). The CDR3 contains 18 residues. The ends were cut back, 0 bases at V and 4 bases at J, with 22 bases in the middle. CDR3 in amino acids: CASSLAPKPGTSLYEQYF. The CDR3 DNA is TGTGCCAGCAGCTTAGCCCCTAAACCCGGGACAAGTCTTTACGAGCAGTACTTC.

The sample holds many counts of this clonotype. CDR3 nucleotides: TGTGCCAGTAGTCCGTCCAACTACAATGAGCAGTTCTTC. Translating gives CASSPSNYNEQFF. V and J are TRBV19 and TRBJ2-1; D remains ambiguous. The CDR3 consists of 13 residues. The V end lost 5 bases, the J end lost 3 bases, and 8 bases lay between the germline ends. The germline gives CDR1 LNHDA, CDR2 SQIVND (reference sequence).

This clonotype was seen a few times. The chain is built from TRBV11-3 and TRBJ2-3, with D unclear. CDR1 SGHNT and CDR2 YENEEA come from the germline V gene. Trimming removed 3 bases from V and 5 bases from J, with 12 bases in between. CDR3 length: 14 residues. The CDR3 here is CASSFRTEGDTQYF. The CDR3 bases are TGTGCCAGCAGCTTTAGAACAGAAGGAGATACGCAGTATTTT.

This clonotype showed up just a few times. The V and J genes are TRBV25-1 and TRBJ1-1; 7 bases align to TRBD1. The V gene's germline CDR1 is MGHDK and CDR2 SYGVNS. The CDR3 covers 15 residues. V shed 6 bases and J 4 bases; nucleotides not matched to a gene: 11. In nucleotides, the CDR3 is TGTGCCAGCAGAGGGGGGTTTAACAGGGGCACTGAAGCTTTCTTT. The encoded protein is CASRGGFNRGTEAFF. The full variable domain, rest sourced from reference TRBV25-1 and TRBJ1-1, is EADIYQTPRYLVIGTGKKITLECSQTMGHDKMYWYQQDPGMELHLIHYSYGVNSTEKGDLSSESTVSRIRTEHFPLTLESARPSHTSQYLCASRGGFNRGTEAFFGQGTRLTVV.

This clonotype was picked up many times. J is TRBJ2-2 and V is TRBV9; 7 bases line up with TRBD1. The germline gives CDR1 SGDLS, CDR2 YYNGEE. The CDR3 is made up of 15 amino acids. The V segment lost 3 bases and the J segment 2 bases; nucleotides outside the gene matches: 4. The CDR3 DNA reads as TGTGCCAGCAGCGACCGACAGGGAAACACCGGGGAGCTGTTTTTT. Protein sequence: CASSDRQGNTGELFF.

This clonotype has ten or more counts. CDR3 sequence: CASRKGTNTGELFF. In DNA, the CDR3 is TGTGCCAGCAGGAAGGGAACGAACACCGGGGAGCTGTTTTTT. The chain uses TRBV28 and TRBJ2-2; D gene ambiguous. The CDR3 sequence is 14 residues long. The germline CDR1 and CDR2 sequences are MDHEN and SYDVKM. The V and J ends lost 6 bases and 0 bases respectively, with 8 bases between them. The full variable domain, with the rest looked up from reference TRBV28 and TRBJ2-2, is DVKVTQSSRYLVKRTGEKVFLECVQDMDHENMFWYRQDPGLGLRLIYFSYDVKMKEKGDIPEGYSVSREKKERFSLILESASTNQTSMYLCASRKGTNTGELFFGEGSRLTVL.

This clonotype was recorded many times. CDR3 loop: CATSDAGLAGLYNEQFF. The CDR3, as DNA: TGTGCCACCAGTGATGCGGGACTAGCGGGACTATACAATGAGCAGTTCTTC. The chain recombines TRBV24-1 with TRBJ2-1; TRBD2 aligns across 13 bases. The germline gives CDR1 KGHDR, CDR2 SFDVKD. CDR3 size: 17 residues. The junction had 5 bases not matched to a gene; V was cut back by 3 bases and J by 4 bases.